Shown below are 5 T cell receptor beta chains from a single sample sequenced in a study of T cells in Graves' hyperthyroidism and ophthalmopathy. Regions amplified from RNA transcripts were the TCR beta CDR3 regions. The HTBI primer set served for first-round RT-PCR of the TCR CDR3. TCRdb re-called the multiplex PCR reads through MiXCR, storing one row per CDR3 protein. This table has hundreds of thousands of distinct CDR3 sequences, 35% to 40% appearing once. Material: blood. These receptors were obtained from a young man with Graves' hyperthyroidism.

This clonotype occurred a few times. The chain has TRBV6-5 and TRBJ2-2; 7 nucleotides line up with TRBD2. The CDR3 has 14 amino acids. Germline V gene data show CDR1 as MNHEY and CDR2 as SVGAGI. V lost 6 bases, J lost 3 bases, and 4 bases stayed unmatched. The CDR3 here is CASRRGGDTGELFF. Written as DNA, the CDR3 is TGTGCCAGCAGAAGGGGAGGGGACACCGGGGAGCTGTTTTTT.

J is TRBJ2-7 and V is TRBV6-1; 9 positions match TRBD1. There are 15 residues in the CDR3. CDR1 is MNHNS and CDR2 is SASEGT in the germline V gene. V lost 5 bases, J lost 4 bases, and 9 bases stayed unmatched. The chain's CDR3 is CASSYSNDRGYEQYF. The DNA of the CDR3 is TGTGCCAGCAGTTACTCCAATGACAGGGGGTACGAGCAGTACTTC.

The chain joins TRBV6-1 to TRBJ1-6; TRBD1 is a possible D gene (6 bases). Germline V CDR1 and CDR2: MNHNS, SASEGT. V was clipped by 6 bases and J by 4 bases, with 7 bases between them. CDR3 length: 13 residues. The CDR3 sequence: CASRGQYNSPLHF. The CDR3 DNA follows: TGTGCCAGCAGGGGACAATATAATTCACCCCTCCACTTT.

This clonotype has just a few counts. This chain links TRBV7-3 with TRBJ2-7; maybe TRBD2 (6 bases). The CDR3 is 15 amino acids. CDR1 is SGHTA, CDR2 FQGTGA, per germline. The V and J ends lost 3 bases and 2 bases respectively, with 14 bases between them. The CDR3 region has the DNA TGTGCCAGCAGCTTTCTGAGGAGGGACGCCTACGAGCAGTACTTC. Protein product: CASSFLRRDAYEQYF.

This clonotype was seen a handful of times. The junction shows a germline mismatch at one end, possibly a read error. The chain is built from TRBV7-3 and TRBJ1-4; D ambiguous. The CDR3 contains 15 residues. Germline values: CDR1 SGHTA, CDR2 FQGTGA. DNA of the CDR3: TGCGCCAGCAGCTCAACGTTTCAAACTAATGAAAAACTGTTTTTT. Protein sequence: CASSSTFQTNEKLFF.